These 31 T cell receptor beta chains share one sample of origin, sequenced in a study of T cell responses to AZD1222 COVID-19 vaccine. Sequencing was performed with immunoSEQ multiplex PCR; in TCRdb, only in-frame clones are kept and a portion is missing. The sample has over 100,000 clones, approximately 83% seen once. Specimen: peripheral blood, collected on day 0 of AZD1222 vaccination. These receptors were collected from an adult in good health.

A few counts support this clone. The chain recombines TRBV6-5 with TRBJ2-1; weak D call: TRBD1 (6 bases). CDR3 length: 14 residues. V was trimmed by 10 bases and J by 0 bases, leaving 13 bases between them. Germline CDR1 MNHEY, CDR2 SVGAGI. In DNA form, the CDR3 reads TGTGCCACCAGGGGTGGGGACTCCTACAATGAGCAGTTCTTC. This gives the protein CATRGGDSYNEQFF.

The chain links TRBV19 to TRBJ1-2, with D possibly TRBD1 on 5 matching bases. Looked up from germline, CDR1 is LNHDA and CDR2 is SQIVND (reference sequence). This CDR3 is built from 13 residues. V shed 7 bases and J shed 4 bases, with 13 bases lying between them. CDR3 loop: CASTPGRGYGYTF. Here the CDR3 DNA reads TGTGCCAGTACCCCAGGGCGAGGCTATGGCTACACCTTC.

The chain recombines TRBV7-2 with TRBJ1-5; D unclear. The CDR3 loop spans 15 amino acids. Trimming took 2 bases from V and 6 from J, leaving 14 bases between them. Germline CDR1 reads SGHTA; CDR2 reads FQGNSA. The DNA for the CDR3 is TGTGCCAGCAGCTTACAAGGATCAGCAAGTCAGCCCCAGCATTTT. Translated: CASSLQGSASQPQHF.

This rearrangement joins TRBV20-1 to TRBJ2-7; D call uncertain. The CDR3 extends over 11 amino acids. Germline assignment: CDR1 DFQATT and CDR2 SNEGSKA (reference sequence). The germline V and J ends were trimmed by 3 bases and 4 bases, with 7 bases remaining between them. The CDR3 DNA reads as TGCAGTGCTAGTAAAGGATACGAGCAGTACTTC. This gives the protein CSASKGYEQYF.

J is TRBJ1-4 and V is TRBV6-6; TRBD1 matches 8 bases. With V trimmed by 4 bases and J by 10 bases, 8 bases remained unmatched. The V gene's germline CDR1 is MNHNY and CDR2 SVGAGI (reference sequence). The CDR3 consists of 14 residues. CDR3 bases: TGTGCCAGCAGTTCTCCGGGACAGGACTTAAAACTGTTTTTT. Residues: CASSSPGQDLKLFF.

The chain uses TRBV7-2 and TRBJ2-7; the D is unclear. V was trimmed by 1 base and J by 3 bases, leaving 16 bases between them. Germline-derived CDR1 and CDR2 are SGHTA and FQGNSA. This CDR3 comprises 16 residues. This CDR3 reads CASSLVSGGAGYEQYF. The CDR3 DNA follows: TGTGCCAGCAGCTTAGTCTCTGGCGGAGCTGGCTACGAGCAGTACTTC.

This clone came up once. The chain has TRBV12-3 or TRBV12-4 and TRBJ1-3; no clear D gene. This CDR3 comprises 13 residues. Between the trimmed V and J ends, which lost 5 bases and 1 base, there was a span of 6 bases. The CDR3 sequence is CASSPQSGNTIYF. Written as DNA, the CDR3 is TGTGCCAGCAGTCCCCAATCTGGAAACACCATATATTTT.

The chain joins TRBV5-1 to TRBJ2-3, with D perhaps TRBD1 (6 bases). V was clipped by 5 bases and J by 4 bases, with 14 bases between them. CDR1 is SGHRS, CDR2 YFSETQ, per germline. The CDR3 has 14 residues. CDR3 in amino acids: CASRGRGLSDTQYF. The CDR3 region has the DNA TGCGCCAGCAGAGGCAGGGGCCTGTCAGATACGCAGTATTTT.

The chain combines TRBV18 with TRBJ2-1; TRBD1 aligns across 7 bases. The CDR3 has 14 amino acids. The V and J ends lost 6 bases and 7 bases, in that order; junction bases with no gene match: 9. CDR1 is KGHSH and CDR2 is LQKENI in the germline V gene. The CDR3 nucleotides are TGTGCCAGCTCCGGACAGGCCGGAGCGAATGAGCAGTTCTTC. Translating it yields CASSGQAGANEQFF.

V gene TRBV4-2 combines with J gene TRBJ1-6; no clear D. Germline CDR1 LGHNA, CDR2 YNFKEQ. V lost 1 base to trimming and J lost 10 bases, with 11 bases between them. This CDR3 is built from 14 residues. DNA of the CDR3: TGTGCCAGCAGCCAAGTCGGGCGGCGGTCACCCCTCCACTTT. Amino acid sequence: CASSQVGRRSPLHF.

CDR3 sequence reads: CASSWSRAQPYEQYF. Written as DNA, the CDR3 is TGTGCCAGCAGCTGGAGCAGGGCCCAACCCTACGAGCAGTACTTC. The rearrangement joins TRBV7-2 to TRBJ2-7, with D perhaps TRBD1 (5 bases). This CDR3 is 15 amino acids long. V was cut by 4 bases and J by 2 bases, with 15 bases left in between. Germline values: CDR1 SGHTA, CDR2 FQGNSA.

The V gene is TRBV7-3, the J gene TRBJ2-1; D uncertain. Trimming left V 2 bases short and J 8 bases short, with 7 bases between. Germline V gene lookup returns CDR1 SGHTA and CDR2 FQGTGA. CDR3 length: 12 residues. The CDR3 reads CASSLGSHEQFF. The DNA of the CDR3 is TGTGCCAGCAGCTTAGGGTCCCATGAGCAGTTCTTC.

V gene TRBV5-8 combines with J gene TRBJ2-5; the match to TRBD2 covers 8 bases. Losses at the gene ends were 2 bases for V and 4 bases for J; bases not matched to a gene: 13. Germline V lookup: CDR1 SGHTS, CDR2 YDEGEE. CDR3 size: 17 residues. CDR3 region: CASSLSGGNSYGETQYF. CDR3 nucleotides: TGTGCCAGCAGCTTATCGGGAGGGAATTCGTACGGAGAGACCCAGTACTTC.

The chain combines TRBV9 with TRBJ2-3; 10 bases map to TRBD2. This CDR3 region has 17 residues. V was pared by 0 bases and J by 5 bases, with 9 bases of the junction left unmatched. Germline CDR1 reads SGDLS; CDR2 reads YYNGEE. CDR3 residues: CASSVGPSGRGVDTQYF. The CDR3 DNA is TGTGCCAGCAGCGTAGGCCCTAGCGGGAGAGGTGTAGATACGCAGTATTTT.

This rearrangement joins TRBV4-1 to TRBJ1-5; 9 bases agree with TRBD1. V shed 4 bases, J shed 1 base, and the junction held 5 bases outside the gene matches. The germline V gene has CDR1 MGHRA and CDR2 YSYEKL. The CDR3 extends over 16 amino acids. The CDR3 DNA is TGCGCCAGCAGCCCCACAGGGGGCTGGAGCAATCAGCCCCAGCATTTT. It translates to CASSPTGGWSNQPQHF.

The rearrangement joins TRBV2 to TRBJ2-4; 10 nucleotides line up with TRBD1. Germline V gene sequence: CDR1 SNHLY, CDR2 FYNNEI. The CDR3 has 19 amino acids. V gave up 6 bases and J gave up 8 bases; unmatched junction bases: 22. CDR3 residues: CASRAGQGEAGGRTDIQYF. In DNA form, the CDR3 reads TGTGCCAGCAGAGCAGGACAGGGGGAAGCAGGAGGACGTACGGACATTCAGTACTTC.

This clone was recorded a few times. The chain employs TRBV3-1 (or the pseudogene TRBV3-2) and TRBJ1-4; perhaps TRBD1 as D (5 bases). V lost 6 bases, J lost 3 bases, and 11 bases lay in between. CDR1 LGHDT and CDR2 YNNKEL come from the germline V gene (reference sequence). The CDR3 runs 14 residues. CDR3 region: CASRTASSNEKLFF. DNA of the CDR3: TGTGCCAGCAGGACAGCCTCATCTAATGAAAAACTGTTTTTT.

This rearrangement joins TRBV10-2 to TRBJ2-3, with unresolved D. Trimming took 6 bases from V and 2 from J, leaving 6 bases between them. This CDR3 has 12 residues. The V gene's germline CDR1 is WSHSY and CDR2 SAAADI. The CDR3 sequence: CASRTLTDTQYF. CDR3 DNA sequence: TGCGCCAGCAGGACTCTCACAGATACGCAGTATTTT.

This chain joins TRBV10-3 and TRBJ1-1; D call uncertain. Between the trimmed V and J ends, which lost 3 bases and 3 bases, there was a span of 11 bases. The CDR3 has 14 residues. CDR1 and CDR2 (germline): ENHRY, SYGVKD. DNA for the CDR3: TGTGCCATCAGTGACTTAGACGGATACACTGAAGCTTTCTTT. It translates to CAISDLDGYTEAFF.

The chain is built from TRBV4-3 and TRBJ2-2; the D is unclear. V lost 0 bases and J 6 bases, leaving 11 bases between the germline ends. This CDR3 region has 15 residues. The germline V gene has CDR1 LGHNA and CDR2 YSLEER. The CDR3 is CASSQETLWAGELFF. In DNA, the CDR3 is TGCGCCAGCAGCCAAGAGACCCTCTGGGCCGGGGAGCTGTTTTTT.

There are a few counts of this clone. J is TRBJ2-7 and V is TRBV7-8; no clear D gene. This CDR3 is built from 14 residues. The germline V gene encodes CDR1 SGHVS and CDR2 FQNEAQ. V was trimmed by 5 bases and J by 2 bases, leaving 13 bases between them. This chain's CDR3 is CASSDRRTAYEQYF. In DNA, the CDR3 is TGTGCCAGCAGCGATAGGAGAACCGCCTACGAGCAGTACTTC. The whole variable domain, filled in from reference TRBV7-8 and TRBJ2-7, reads GAGVSQSPRYKVAKRGQDVALRCDPISGHVSLFWYQQALGQGPEFLTYFQNEAQLDKSGLPSDRFFAERPEGSVSTLKIQRTQQEDSAVYLCASSDRRTAYEQYFGPGTRLTVT.

The chain joins TRBV28 to TRBJ1-4; D remains unclear. Trimming took 6 bases from V and 2 from J, leaving 10 bases between them. Germline CDR1 and CDR2: MDHEN and SYDVKM. The CDR3 is 14 amino acids. The CDR3 DNA sequence: TGTGCCAGCAGCCTAGTTGTGACTAATGAAAAACTGTTTTTT. It specifies CASSLVVTNEKLFF.

The table lists this clone with a count of one. At one end, the junction sequence differs from germline, possibly due to a read error. The genes are TRBV5-6 and TRBJ2-7, with 7 bases lining up with TRBD1. This CDR3 comprises 14 residues. Germline assignment: CDR1 SGHDT and CDR2 YYEEEE. CDR3 sequence: CASSFTWSGTAFNF. For the CDR3, the DNA is TGTGCCAGCAGCTTCACCTGGTCCGGGACAGCTTTTAACTTC.

The rearrangement joins TRBV6-5 to TRBJ2-7, with D perhaps given as TRBD1 or TRBD2 (5 bases each). The CDR3 runs to 15 residues. Germline assignment: CDR1 MNHEY and CDR2 SVGAGI. V was pared by 5 bases and J by 1 base, with 15 bases between. Written as DNA, the CDR3 is TGTGCCAGCAGTAGGGTCGGGACCCGTTCCTACGAGCAGTACTTC. It encodes CASSRVGTRSYEQYF.

This sequence joins TRBV7-8 and TRBJ2-7; TRBD2 matches 11 bases. With V trimmed by 4 bases and J by 1 base, 6 bases remained unmatched. CDR3 length equals 16 residues. Per the germline V gene, CDR1 is SGHVS and CDR2 is FQNEAQ. The DNA for the CDR3 is TGTGCCAGCAGCTCAGGAGGACTAGCGGGTTCCTACGAGCAGTACTTC. This encodes CASSSGGLAGSYEQYF.

This sequence joins TRBV4-2 and TRBJ2-5; D unclear. This CDR3 has 16 residues. Germline V gene lookup returns CDR1 LGHNA and CDR2 YNFKEQ. V gave up 4 bases and J gave up 1 base, with 16 bases separating them. The CDR3 loop is CASSPLSPNGQETQYF. The CDR3 nucleotides are TGTGCCAGCAGCCCTCTGAGCCCTAACGGCCAAGAGACCCAGTACTTC.

The rearrangement joins TRBV5-5 to TRBJ1-1; D not certain. The V and J ends lost 5 bases and 4 bases respectively, with 9 bases between them. The CDR3 totals 12 residues. Germline assignment: CDR1 SGHKS and CDR2 YYEKEE (reference sequence). This CDR3 reads CASRRRRTEAFF. In nucleotides, the CDR3 is TGTGCCAGCAGGCGACGGCGCACTGAAGCTTTCTTT. Full variable domain (missing parts from reference TRBV5-5 and TRBJ1-1): DAGVTQSPTHLIKTRGQQVTLRCSPISGHKSVSWYQQVLGQGPQFIFQYYEKEERGRGNFPDRFSARQFPNYSSELNVNALLLGDSALYLCASRRRRTEAFFGQGTRLTVV.

The CDR3 DNA reads as TGTGCCAGCAGCTTAGGGACAGGGCACTATGGCTACACCTTC. It specifies CASSLGTGHYGYTF. V gene TRBV7-6 combines with J gene TRBJ1-2, with TRBD1 matching over 8 bases. Trimming cost V 1 base and J 3 bases; bases outside gene matches: 1. The germline V gene has CDR1 SGHVS and CDR2 FNYEAQ. The CDR3 contains 14 residues.

The chain employs TRBV4-3 and TRBJ2-1; D call uncertain. The CDR3 has 16 residues. From germline, CDR1 is LGHNA and CDR2 YSLEER. Trimming shortened V by 1 base and J by 1 base, and 11 bases separated the two germline ends. The CDR3 DNA sequence: TGCGCCAGCAGCCAAGGGTCTGCCGTGTCCTACAATGAGCAGTTCTTC. Translation: CASSQGSAVSYNEQFF.

The V call is TRBV6-5, the J call TRBJ1-2, with D possibly matching TRBD1 (6 bases). This CDR3 spans 14 amino acids. Looked up from germline, CDR1 is MNHEY and CDR2 is SVGAGI. Trimming took 0 bases from V and 5 from J, leaving 10 bases between them. CDR3 amino acids: CASSYSSGEYGYTF. The CDR3 DNA follows: TGTGCCAGCAGTTACTCGTCAGGGGAATATGGCTACACCTTC.

V and J are TRBV19 and TRBJ2-3; 11 bases are a match to TRBD2. The trim removed 1 base at V and 1 base at J, leaving 7 bases unmatched. Per germline, CDR1 LNHDA and CDR2 SQIVND (reference sequence). This CDR3 comprises 18 residues. Here the CDR3 reads CASSIGGTSGYGTDTQYF. In DNA, the CDR3 is TGTGCCAGTAGTATAGGTGGGACTAGCGGTTACGGCACAGATACGCAGTATTTT.